This T cell receptor beta chain is drawn from a study of cytomegalovirus exposure and HLA in healthy donors. The CDR3 totals 19 residues. Germline CDR1 SGHDT, CDR2 YYEEEE. The V end lost 2 bases, the J end lost 1 base, and 25 bases lay between the germline ends. Use of 60 Vbeta and 13 Jbeta primers characterized the PCR. Libraries were prepared by immunoSEQ multiplex PCR; TCRdb keeps only in-frame clonotypes and omits some of them. The sample holds some 150,000 clones, roughly 80% seen once. Sequencing used PBMCs. The rearrangement uses TRBV5-6 and TRBJ2-7; TRBD1 is a possible D gene (6 bases). The sequence derives from a woman in her 30s in good health and CMV-seropositive. Here the CDR3 DNA reads TGTGCCAGCAGCTTAACTGGTCGGGTGAGTCAGGGGCCTTCCTACGAGCAGTACTTC. It yields the protein CASSLTGRVSQGPSYEQYF. Full variable domain (rest looked up from reference TRBV5-6 and TRBJ2-7): DAGVTQSPTHLIKTRGQQVTLRCSPKSGHDTVSWYQQALGQGPQFIFQYYEEEERQRGNFPDRFSGHQFPNYSSELNVNALLLGDSALYLCASSLTGRVSQGPSYEQYFGPGTRLTVT.